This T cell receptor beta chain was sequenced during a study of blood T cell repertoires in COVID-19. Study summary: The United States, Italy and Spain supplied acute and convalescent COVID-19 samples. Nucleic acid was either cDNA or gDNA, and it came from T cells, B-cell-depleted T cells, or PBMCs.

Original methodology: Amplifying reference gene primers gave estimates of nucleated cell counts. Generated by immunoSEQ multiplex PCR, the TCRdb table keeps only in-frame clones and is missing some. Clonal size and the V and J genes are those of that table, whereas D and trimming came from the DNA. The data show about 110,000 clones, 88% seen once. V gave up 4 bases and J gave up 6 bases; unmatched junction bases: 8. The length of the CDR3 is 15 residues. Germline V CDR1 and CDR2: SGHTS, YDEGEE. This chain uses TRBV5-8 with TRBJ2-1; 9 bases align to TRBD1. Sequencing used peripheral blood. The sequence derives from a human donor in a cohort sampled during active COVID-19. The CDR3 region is CASSPGQGKRNEQFF. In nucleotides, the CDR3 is TGTGCCAGCAGCCCCGGACAGGGGAAACGCAATGAGCAGTTCTTC.